This T cell receptor (beta chain) was sequenced during a study of blood T cell repertoires in COVID-19. Assay used: immunoSEQ multiplex PCR; TCRdb lists only in-frame clones, some missing. The sample contains roughly 200,000 clones, over 75% of which appear only once. Germline CDR1 MGHRA, CDR2 YSYEKL. V was shortened by 0 bases and J by 7 bases, with 13 bases between the two germline ends. This CDR3 comprises 14 residues. The sequence was obtained from a man in his sixties with acute or convalescent COVID-19. The V call is TRBV4-1, the J call TRBJ2-7; D call uncertain. What was sequenced was peripheral blood. CDR3 loop: CASSQDRALREQYF. CDR3 sequence (DNA): TGCGCCAGCAGCCAAGATCGTGCACTTCGGGAGCAGTACTTC.